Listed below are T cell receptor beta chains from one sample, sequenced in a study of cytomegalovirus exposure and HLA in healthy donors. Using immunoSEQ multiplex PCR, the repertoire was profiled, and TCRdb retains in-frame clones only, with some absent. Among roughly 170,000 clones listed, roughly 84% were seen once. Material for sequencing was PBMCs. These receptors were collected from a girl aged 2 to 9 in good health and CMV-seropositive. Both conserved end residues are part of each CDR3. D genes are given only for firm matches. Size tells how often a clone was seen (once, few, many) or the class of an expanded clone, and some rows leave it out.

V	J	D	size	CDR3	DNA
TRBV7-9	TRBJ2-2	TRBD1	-	CASSPGTGEAGELFF	TGTGCCAGCAGCCCCGGGACAGGGGAAGCCGGGGAGCTGTTTTTT
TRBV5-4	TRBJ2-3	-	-	CASSLPSQTDTQYF	TGTGCCAGCAGCTTACCATCCCAGACAGATACGCAGTATTTT
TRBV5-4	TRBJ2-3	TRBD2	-	CASSFGLAGDTQYF	TGTGCCAGCAGCTTCGGACTAGCGGGAGATACGCAGTATTTT
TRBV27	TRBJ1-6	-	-	CASSFAVAANSPLHF	TGTGCCAGCAGTTTCGCGGTCGCCGCTAATTCACCCCTCCACTTT
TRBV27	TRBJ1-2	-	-	CASSFSGDYGYTF	TGTGCCAGCAGTTTTTCGGGGGACTATGGCTACACCTTC
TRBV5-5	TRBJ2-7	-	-	CASKPTGHSSEEQYF	TGTGCCAGCAAGCCGACGGGACATTCCTCCGAGGAGCAGTACTTC
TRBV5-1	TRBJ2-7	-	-	CASSLLPYEQYF	TGCGCCAGCAGCTTGTTACCCTACGAGCAGTACTTC
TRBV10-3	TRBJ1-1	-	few	CAISEYRDTEAFF	TGTGCCATCAGTGAGTACAGGGATACTGAAGCTTTCTTT
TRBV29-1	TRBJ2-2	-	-	CSVCFSSYTGELFF	TGCAGCGTTTGTTTCTCTAGTTACACCGGGGAGCTGTTTTTT
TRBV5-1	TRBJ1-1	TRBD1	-	CASRGQGALTEAFF	TGCGCCAGCAGGGGACAGGGGGCTTTGACTGAAGCTTTCTTT
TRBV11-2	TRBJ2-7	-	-	CASSLDRDYEQYF	TGTGCCAGCAGCTTAGACAGGGACTACGAGCAGTACTTC
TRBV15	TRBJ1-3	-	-	CATRGGPYSGNTIYF	TGTGCCACCCGGGGAGGACCGTACTCTGGAAACACCATATATTTT
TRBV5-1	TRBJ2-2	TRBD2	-	CASSTGLAVLRELFF	TGCGCCAGCAGCACGGGACTAGCGGTACTGCGGGAGCTGTTTTTT
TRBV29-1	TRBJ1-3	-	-	CSVVSSGNTIYF	TGCAGCGTGGTGAGCTCTGGAAACACCATATATTTT
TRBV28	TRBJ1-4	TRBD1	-	CASSRDRDATNEKLFF	TGTGCCAGCAGTCGGGACAGGGATGCAACTAATGAAAAACTGTTTTTT
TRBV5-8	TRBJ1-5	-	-	CASSLARTEVYSNQPQHF	TGTGCCAGCAGCTTGGCACGGACAGAAGTTTATAGCAATCAGCCCCAGCATTTT
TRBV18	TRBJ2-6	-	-	CASSPRGAGAGANVLTF	TGTGCCAGCTCACCTCGGGGGGCGGGCGCTGGGGCCAACGTCCTGACTTTC
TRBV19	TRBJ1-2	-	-	CASSMQGSSGFYGYTF	TGTGCCAGTAGTATGCAAGGTTCGTCGGGTTTCTATGGCTACACCTTC
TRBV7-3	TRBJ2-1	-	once	CASSLSPDNEQFF	TGTGCCAGCAGCTTATCTCCAGACAATGAGCAGTTCTTC
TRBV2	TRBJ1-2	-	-	CASSLSRGWDGYTF	TGTGCCAGCAGCCTGAGCAGGGGTTGGGATGGCTACACCTTC
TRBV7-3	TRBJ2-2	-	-	CASSLGSWTNTGELFF	TGTGCCAGCAGCTTGGGCTCGTGGACGAACACCGGGGAGCTGTTTTTT
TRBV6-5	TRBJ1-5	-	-	CASSYSRLNQPQHF	TGTGCCAGCAGTTACAGCAGGTTGAATCAGCCCCAGCATTTT
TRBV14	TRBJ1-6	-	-	CASSQVKGPNSPLHF	TGTGCCAGCAGCCAAGTAAAGGGGCCTAATTCACCCCTCCACTTT
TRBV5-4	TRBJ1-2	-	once	CASSFLSSAFLYGYTF	TGTGCCAGCAGCTTTTTATCCAGCGCCTTCCTCTATGGCTACACCTTC
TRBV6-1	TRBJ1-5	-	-	CASSEGIGGIRNQPQHF	TGTGCCAGCAGTGAAGGAATAGGAGGGATCCGCAATCAGCCCCAGCATTTT
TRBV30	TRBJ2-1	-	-	CAWSPQGGGYNEQFF	TGTGCCTGGAGTCCCCAAGGGGGGGGTTACAATGAGCAGTTCTTC
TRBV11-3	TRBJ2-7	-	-	CASSLVIGQPYEQYF	TGTGCCAGCAGCTTAGTAATAGGACAGCCCTACGAGCAGTACTTC
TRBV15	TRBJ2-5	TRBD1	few	CATSGQGQGARETQYF	TGTGCCACCAGCGGTCAGGGGCAGGGGGCGAGGGAGACCCAGTACTTC
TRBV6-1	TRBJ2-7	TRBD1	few	CASGQARSYEQYF	TGTGCCAGCGGACAGGCCCGCTCCTACGAGCAGTACTTC
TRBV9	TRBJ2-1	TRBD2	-	CASSAGTRSNEQFF	TGTGCCAGCAGCGCAGGGACTAGAAGCAATGAGCAGTTCTTC
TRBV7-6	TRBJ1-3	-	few	CASSLAHRAPGNTIYF	TGTGCCAGCAGCTTAGCCCACAGGGCGCCTGGAAACACCATATATTTT
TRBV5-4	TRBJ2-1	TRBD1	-	CASSYKGAQSNEQFF	TGTGCCAGCAGTTACAAGGGGGCGCAATCCAATGAGCAGTTCTTC
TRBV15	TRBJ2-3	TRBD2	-	CATSRVPFAGGRTDTQYF	TGTGCCACCAGCAGAGTCCCGTTCGCGGGAGGACGCACAGATACGCAGTATTTT
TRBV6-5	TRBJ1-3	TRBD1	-	CASRTGTGDENTIYF	TGTGCCAGCAGGACCGGGACAGGGGACGAAAACACCATATATTTT
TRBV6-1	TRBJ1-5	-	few	CASTAGGGPQPQHF	TGTGCCAGCACCGCGGGAGGGGGGCCACAGCCCCAGCATTTT
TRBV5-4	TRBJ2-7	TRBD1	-	CASSLVQGYEQYF	TGTGCCAGCAGCTTGGTACAGGGGTACGAGCAGTACTTC
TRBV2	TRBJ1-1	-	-	CASSEAGAFAEAFF	TGTGCCAGCAGTGAAGCGGGGGCATTCGCTGAAGCTTTCTTT
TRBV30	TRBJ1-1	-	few	CAWSAQGAEAFF	TGTGCCTGGAGTGCACAGGGCGCTGAAGCTTTCTTT
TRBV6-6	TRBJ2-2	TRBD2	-	CASSYRREGLTGELFF	TGTGCCAGCTCTTACAGGCGGGAGGGCCTCACCGGGGAGCTGTTTTTT
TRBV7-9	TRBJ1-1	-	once	CASSSHMNTEAFF	TGTGCCAGCAGCTCACACATGAACACTGAAGCTTTCTTT
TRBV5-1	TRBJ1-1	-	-	CAGSLANTEAFF	TGCGCCGGCAGCTTAGCGAACACTGAAGCTTTCTTT
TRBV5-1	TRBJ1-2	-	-	CASSLTFGQGKDGYTF	-
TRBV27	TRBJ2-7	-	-	CASSRGSGGGPISYEQYF	TGTGCCAGCAGTCGTGGTTCCGGGGGTGGCCCTATTTCCTACGAGCAGTACTTC
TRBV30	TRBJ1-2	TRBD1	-	CAWSVQGDGYTF	TGTGCCTGGAGTGTACAGGGGGATGGCTACACCTTC
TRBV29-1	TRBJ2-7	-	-	CSASTTGSAYEQYF	TGCAGCGCCTCAACGACAGGCTCAGCCTACGAGCAGTACTTC
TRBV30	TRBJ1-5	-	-	CAWSVQGGGNQPQHF	TGTGCCTGGAGTGTACAAGGAGGGGGCAATCAGCCCCAGCATTTT
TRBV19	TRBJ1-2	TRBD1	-	CASRSDRDFNYGYTF	TGTGCCAGTAGGTCGGACAGGGACTTTAACTATGGCTACACCTTC
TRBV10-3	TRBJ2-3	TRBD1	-	CAISMGQPSTDTQYF	TGTGCCATCAGTATGGGACAGCCTAGCACAGATACGCAGTATTTT